The sample holds a few counts of the clone carrying this TCR beta chain. Antigen: not known. This specimen comes from a study of OX40 agonist ivuxolimab in advanced cancers. Study information: Prior therapy, whether anti-PD-1, anti-PD-L1 or anti-CTLA-4, was allowed, and about 40% had some.

Here immunoSEQ multiplex PCR was the method, and the copy in TCRdb shows in-frame clones only, minus some. The sample carries 20,000 to 25,000 clones, roughly 82% recorded once. General study points: In CD8+ T cells, expanded clones were on average more numerous than in CD4+. The study observed clonal expansion of CD4+ and CD8+ blood T cells by week 6 at 0.1 to 3.0 mg/kg.

Trimming cost V 1 base and J 0 bases, with 9 bases left between them. The CDR3 has 15 amino acids. Per germline, CDR1 SEHNR and CDR2 FQNEAQ (reference sequence). The starting material was CD4+ or CD8+ T cells sorted from blood, obtained in a trial of the OX40 agonist ivuxolimab. This receptor was identified in an adult with an advanced solid tumor such as melanoma, head and neck, liver or kidney cancer. This chain connects TRBV7-9 to TRBJ1-2; unclear D gene. The CDR3 bases are TGTGCCAGCAGCTTAGGCCCGGGAGCTAACTATGGCTACACCTTC. Protein sequence: CASSLGPGANYGYTF.